This TCR beta chain comes out of a study of shared clonotypes between healthy human individuals. Looking at the study overall: A donor's plate count was three for CD4 naive and three for CD4 memory; CD8 naive had two and CD8 memory one. Overall study findings and caveats: Generation probability values for non-shared clonotypes were lower than those for clonotypes shared by all four donors. When naive CD4 clonotypes were compared across a handful of donors, 4% to 6.5% were shared.

As to this clone: Its antigen is not known.

CD45RO negativity and positive selection for CCR7 defined naive CD8 cells, a population that excluded terminally differentiated effector memory CD45RA+ cells. The repertoire was sequenced with immunoSEQ multiplex PCR; TCRdb's copy has only in-frame clones and lacks some. Seen here are more than 2 million clones, approximately 92% observed once, and the top ten hold more than 1.5%. The CDR3 consists of 16 residues. Trimming left V 0 bases short and J 2 bases short, with 13 bases between. Germline V CDR1 and CDR2: SEHNR, FQNEAQ (reference sequence). The source is a man aged 18 to 30 in good health. Some clones in this sample may be carry-over from other donors' samples. The chain combines TRBV7-9 with TRBJ1-2, with D possibly matching TRBD1 (6 bases). Sequenced material: naive CD8+ T cells from PBMCs. Written as DNA, the CDR3 is TGTGCCAGCAGCTTAGCGCCGAGGGGGATCAACTATGGCTACACCTTC. This codes for CASSLAPRGINYGYTF.